This TCR beta chain was sequenced for a study of blood T cell repertoires in COVID-19 (dated by TCRdb to about 2020). Describing the broader study: The collaborator samples originated in the United States, Italy and Spain and spanned the acute and convalescent phases of COVID-19. The prospective study material was composed of cDNA or gDNA derived from T cells, B-cell-depleted T cells, or PBMCs. The dataset comprised deeply sampled blood TCRbeta repertoires from subjects exposed to, actively infected with, or recovered from COVID-19. The repertoires were released in a freely available public database intended as a resource for research on the immune response to SARS-CoV-2. Samples were obtained from the ongoing ImmuneRACE study (first 160 participants) and from 1,254 subjects provided by 6 global collaborators. The sample metadata nearly always contained a de-identified subject ID, COVID-19 status, age in years and sex. Where available, HLA class I and class II types were obtained from metadata supplied by the sample provider rather than from assay-based typing. Broader findings and caveats from the paper: Clinical and demographic metadata were provided uncurated, with the amount varying by source and participant.

TCRbeta CDR3 regions were amplified from genomic DNA using the immunoSEQ Assay, a bias-controlled multiplex PCR. The paper's processing steps were these. Nucleated cell counts per sample were estimated from amplification of reference gene primers within the assay. To quantify the absolute abundance of each unique TCRbeta CDR3 rearrangement, sequence reads were collapsed and filtered. For each sample, productive Simpson clonality was calculated as the square root of Simpson's diversity index over productive rearrangements. What TCRdb holds here is the immuneACCESS table cut down to in-frame rearrangements. Part of the clones is not present; checked against another copy, under half of the missing clones reflect an unresolved V gene, and the others are unexplained. V, J and clone size reflect that table, while D and trimming were determined from the DNA. The sample contains 330,000 or so clones, about 90% of them found a single time. Of the sample, 3% falls within the top ten clones.

Comment on this clone: Its antigen specificity is not known. Base qualities are missing; no much larger clone stands one base away.

Taken from the germline V gene (reference sequence), the CDR1 and CDR2 loops are GTSNPN and SVGIG. V gives up 4 bases and J gives up 7 bases, and the segment between their germline ends measures 11 bases. The CDR3 holds 12 amino acids from the cysteine to the phenylalanine. The sequence is cut down to CDR3 DNA, 36 bases in frame from base 1. Enrolling through a virtual design, the prospective study's participants ranged in age from about 18 to 89 years and lived across roughly 24 United States geographic areas. To assign participants to cohorts, the prospective study relied on clinical history that participants themselves reported in a screening survey and a study questionnaire. Recovered participants in ImmuneRACE Cohort 3 were defined by two consecutive negative NP/OP PCR tests, clearance by a healthcare professional, or resolution of symptoms. Mobile phlebotomists in the prospective study collected whole blood, serum and a nasopharyngeal or oropharyngeal swab from every participant. Participants in the prospective study had the option to provide additional blood draws and questionnaires over a roughly 2-month period. Before DNA extraction, prospective study blood samples were shipped either frozen or at room temperature.

The sequence links TRBV30 to TRBJ2-1; TRBD2 might be the D gene, on 7 matching bases. Sequenced: PBMCs or T cells enriched from blood (not recorded which). The origin of this receptor is a woman aged 25 to 45 who had recovered from COVID-19. The CDR3 region reads CAWTKGGNEQFF. Read as DNA, the sequence is TGTGCCTGGACGAAGGGGGGGAATGAGCAGTTCTTC.